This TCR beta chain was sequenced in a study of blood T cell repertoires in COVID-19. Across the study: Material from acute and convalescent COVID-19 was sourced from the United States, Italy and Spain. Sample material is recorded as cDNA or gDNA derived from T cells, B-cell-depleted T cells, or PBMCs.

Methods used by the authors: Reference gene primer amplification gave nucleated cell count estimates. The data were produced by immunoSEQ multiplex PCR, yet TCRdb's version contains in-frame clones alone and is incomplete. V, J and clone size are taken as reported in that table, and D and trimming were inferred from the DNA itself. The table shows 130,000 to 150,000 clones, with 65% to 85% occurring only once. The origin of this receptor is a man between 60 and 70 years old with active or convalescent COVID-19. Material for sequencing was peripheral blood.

The CDR3 here is CASSYHTGLSTDTQYF. The DNA of the CDR3 is TGTGCCAGCAGTTATCATACAGGGCTAAGCACAGATACGCAGTATTTT. The chain uses TRBV6-2 or TRBV6-3 and TRBJ2-3, with D possibly being TRBD1 (6 bases). Trimming shortened V by 3 bases and J by 0 bases, and 13 bases separated the two germline ends. This CDR3 contains 16 residues. Germline loops: CDR1 MNHEY, CDR2 SVGEGT.